This T cell receptor beta chain appears in the sequencing data of a study of cytomegalovirus exposure and HLA in healthy donors. At collection, donors were nominally healthy, but unrecorded immune exposures were probable. Per the germline V gene, CDR1 is GTSNPN and CDR2 is SVGIG (reference sequence). V was shortened by 0 bases and J by 7 bases, with 12 bases between the two germline ends. The length of the CDR3 is 13 residues. The PCR ran on 60 Vbeta and 13 Jbeta primers. Sequencing was performed with immunoSEQ multiplex PCR; in TCRdb, only in-frame clones are kept and a portion is missing. The data show 200,000 to 250,000 clones, with around 84% seen just once and 0.24% held by the top ten. About this clone: The target antigen is unknown.

Study-level results: A later analysis by the authors found several of the most significant clusters apparently linked to common viral pathogens.

The chain joins TRBV30 to TRBJ1-2, with D uncertain. The clonotype was recovered from a girl aged 2-10 years in good health and CMV-seronegative. Sequencing input: PBMCs. The CDR3 sequence: CAWSVIRTGGYTF. DNA for the CDR3: TGTGCCTGGAGTGTAATTCGAACGGGTGGCTACACCTTC.